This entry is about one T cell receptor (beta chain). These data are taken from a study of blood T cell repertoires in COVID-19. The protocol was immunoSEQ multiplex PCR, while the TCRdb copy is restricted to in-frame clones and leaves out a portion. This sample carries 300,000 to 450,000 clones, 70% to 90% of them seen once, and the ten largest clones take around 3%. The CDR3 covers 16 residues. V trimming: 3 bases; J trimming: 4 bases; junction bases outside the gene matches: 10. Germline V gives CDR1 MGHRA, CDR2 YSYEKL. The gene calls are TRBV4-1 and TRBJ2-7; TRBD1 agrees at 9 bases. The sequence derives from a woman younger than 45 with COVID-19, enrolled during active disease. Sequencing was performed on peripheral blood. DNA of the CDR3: TGCGCCAGCAGCCAGCTACAGGGGGCCTTGGCGTACGAGCAGTACTTC. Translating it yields CASSQLQGALAYEQYF.